The clone carrying this TCR beta chain was seen only a few times. The entry originates in a study of STAT5B mutations in CD4+ large granular lymphocyte leukemia. Measured with immunoSEQ multiplex PCR; TCRdb has only the in-frame clones, and not every one. This table has 20,000 or so clones, roughly 84% appearing once. The sequence was collected from a human donor in good health. Sequenced: CD4+ T cells from blood buffy coats.

The CDR3 spells CASKVFLRGEPQHF. The CDR3 DNA reads TGTGCCAGTAAAGTTTTCCTCCGAGGGGAGCCCCAGCATTTT. The rearrangement joins TRBV19 to TRBJ1-5; D is perhaps TRBD1 (5 bases). Germline CDR1 LNHDA, CDR2 SQIVND (reference sequence). Trimming pared 7 bases from V and 8 bases from J, leaving 18 bases between. The CDR3 is 14 amino acids.